The rows below give T cell receptor beta chains drawn from one sample of a study of cytomegalovirus exposure and HLA in healthy donors. This table comes from immunoSEQ multiplex PCR, and its TCRdb copy is limited to in-frame clones, with some not included. The sample has about 170,000 clones; about 81% are singletons. The source material was PBMCs. These receptors originate from a girl under 18 in good health and CMV-seropositive. Each CDR3 is given with its conserved first and last residue. Fields, in order: J gene, clone size, D gene, CDR3 length, V gene, CDR3 protein, CDR3 DNA. A D gene is named only where the DNA matches it firmly. Part of the rows lack a size; the others show once, few, many or a class for expanded clones.

>TRBJ2-2|-|TRBD2|15|TRBV7-9
CASSLTSGSAGELFF
TGTGCCAGCAGCTTAACTAGCGGGAGTGCCGGGGAGCTGTTTTTT
>TRBJ2-7|-|TRBD2|13|TRBV27
CASSLDFGGEQYF
TGTGCCAGCAGTTTAGATTTCGGGGGGGAGCAGTACTTC
>TRBJ1-1|once|-|15|TRBV11-1
CASSLSPDMNTEAFF
TGTGCCAGCAGCTTATCCCCCGACATGAACACTGAAGCTTTCTTT
>TRBJ2-5|-|-|13|TRBV5-6
CASSTGQWETQYF
TGTGCCAGCAGCACCGGACAGTGGGAGACCCAGTACTTC
>TRBJ1-5|-|-|12|TRBV7-2
CASSPPDQPQHF
TGTGCCAGCAGCCCGCCAGATCAGCCCCAGCATTTT
>TRBJ1-4|-|-|14|TRBV10-1
CASSESRGDEKLFF
TGCGCCAGCAGTGAGTCGCGGGGGGATGAAAAACTGTTTTTT
>TRBJ1-4|-|-|14|TRBV9
CASSEGPGNEKLFF
TGTGCCAGCAGCGAGGGGCCAGGGAATGAAAAACTGTTTTTT
>TRBJ2-7|-|-|14|TRBV28
CASSFRTERSEQYF
TGTGCCAGCAGTTTTAGGACAGAGCGTAGTGAGCAGTACTTC
>TRBJ1-4|-|TRBD1|14|TRBV16
CASSQSGGLKKLFF
TGTGCCAGCAGCCAATCAGGGGGCCTAAAAAAACTGTTTTTT
>TRBJ2-3|-|-|15|TRBV11-2
CASSVQGKEADTQYF
TGTGCCAGCAGCGTGCAGGGGAAAGAAGCAGATACGCAGTATTTT
>TRBJ2-5|few|-|13|TRBV27
CASSSQYQETQYF
TGTGCCAGCAGTTCCCAGTACCAAGAGACCCAGTACTTC
>TRBJ1-5|-|TRBD1|17|TRBV28
CASSLGADRSSNQPQHF
TGTGCCAGCAGTTTGGGAGCGGACAGGAGTAGCAATCAGCCCCAGCATTTT
>TRBJ2-7|-|-|21|TRBV21-1
CASSKTAIRTSGRAKVYEQYF
TGTGCCAGCAGCAAAACCGCCATAAGGACTAGCGGGAGGGCCAAAGTTTACGAGCAGTACTTC
>TRBJ2-1|-|-|15|TRBV9
CASSVGSGTYNEQFF
TGTGCCAGCAGCGTAGGAAGCGGGACATACAATGAGCAGTTCTTC
>TRBJ1-1|-|-|15|TRBV14
CASSQPGDLNTEAFF
TGTGCCAGCAGCCAACCGGGGGATTTGAACACTGAAGCTTTCTTT
>TRBJ2-5|-|-|14|TRBV19
CASSSQGVQETQYF
TGTGCCAGTAGTAGCCAAGGAGTACAAGAGACCCAGTACTTC
>TRBJ2-2|few|TRBD2|17|TRBV13
CASSHGRTSGGTGELFF
TGTGCCAGCAGCCACGGCCGGACTAGCGGGGGTACCGGGGAGCTGTTTTTT
>TRBJ2-7|-|TRBD2|14|TRBV29-1
CSAGAGTSVIEQYF
TGCAGCGCGGGGGCCGGGACTAGTGTAATCGAGCAGTACTTC
>TRBJ1-2|-|TRBD1|13|TRBV2
CASSDAGGYGYTF
TGTGCCAGCAGTGATGCAGGGGGCTATGGCTACACCTTC
>TRBJ2-7|-|TRBD2|15|TRBV19
CASSISLAGYYEQYF
TGTGCCAGTAGTATAAGCCTAGCGGGGTACTACGAGCAGTACTTC
>TRBJ2-7|-|TRBD2|14|TRBV19
CASSMWSSGEEQYF
TGTGCCAGTAGTATGTGGAGTAGCGGGGAGGAGCAGTACTTC
>TRBJ2-7|once|TRBD1|18|TRBV15
CATSRDRPIGDREYEQYF
TGTGCCACCAGCAGAGATCGGCCAATCGGTGACAGGGAGTACGAGCAGTACTTC
>TRBJ1-3|-|-|15|TRBV11-3
CASSDTGNSGNTIYF
TGTGCCAGCAGCGATACAGGAAACTCTGGAAACACCATATATTTT
>TRBJ1-1|-|-|12|TRBV9
CASSSGDTEAFF
TGTGCCAGCAGCTCAGGGGACACTGAAGCTTTCTTT
>TRBJ2-7|-|TRBD1|15|TRBV6-4
CASSPEQGAVHEQYF
TGTGCCAGCAGTCCCGAGCAGGGGGCTGTCCACGAGCAGTACTTC
>TRBJ2-7|-|-|13|TRBV5-1
CASSATGVREQYF
TGCGCCAGCAGCGCCACAGGAGTGAGAGAGCAGTACTTC
>TRBJ2-7|-|-|13|TRBV6-5
CASSYELAGEQYF
TGTGCCAGCAGTTACGAACTAGCCGGCGAGCAGTACTTC
>TRBJ1-2|-|TRBD1|14|TRBV6-5
CASSYSRGLYGYTF
TGTGCCAGCAGTTACTCCAGGGGGCTCTATGGCTACACCTTC
>TRBJ2-7|-|TRBD1|14|TRBV7-2
CASSESQDRTSQYF
TGTGCCAGCAGCGAATCTCAGGACAGGACTTCTCAGTACTTC
>TRBJ2-5|-|-|15|TRBV7-9
CASSSRRGAGETQYF
TGTGCCAGCAGCTCCCGCCGGGGGGCGGGAGAGACCCAGTACTTC
>TRBJ2-7|-|-|15|TRBV18
CASSPPRGTSYEQYF
TGTGCCAGCTCACCGCCTAGGGGCACGTCCTACGAGCAGTACTTC
>TRBJ2-1|-|TRBD2|15|TRBV4-1
CASSPREGRYNEQFF
TGCGCCAGCAGCCCGCGGGAGGGGCGTTACAATGAGCAGTTCTTC
>TRBJ1-1|-|-|14|TRBV28
CASSLSGLNTEAFF
TGTGCCAGCAGTTTATCCGGGTTGAACACTGAAGCTTTCTTT
>TRBJ2-1|-|TRBD1|16|TRBV7-3
CASSSSSRQGWNEQFF
TGTGCCAGCAGCTCATCTTCAAGACAGGGGTGGAATGAGCAGTTCTTC
>TRBJ1-1|-|-|16|TRBV5-1
CASSLGGSSMNTEAFF
TGCGCCAGCAGCTTAGGGGGAAGTTCAATGAACACTGAAGCTTTCTTT
>TRBJ1-2|-|-|10|TRBV19
CASSGGGYTF
TGTGCCAGTAGTGGGGGGGGCTACACCTTC
>TRBJ1-1|-|-|14|TRBV18
CASSPNRETFEAFF
TGTGCCAGCTCACCAAACAGAGAGACCTTCGAAGCTTTCTTT
>TRBJ2-5|-|-|15|TRBV27
CASSLSWGVWETQYF
TGTGCCAGCAGTTTAAGCTGGGGCGTTTGGGAGACCCAGTACTTC
>TRBJ2-3|-|TRBD2|18|TRBV7-2
CASSLVGLAGGFTDTQYF
TGTGCCAGCAGCTTAGTAGGACTAGCGGGGGGGTTCACAGATACGCAGTATTTT
>TRBJ2-5|once|TRBD1|15|TRBV19
CASSTGQPYQETQYF
TGTGCCAGTAGTACGGGACAGCCGTACCAAGAGACCCAGTACTTC
>TRBJ2-1|few|TRBD2|17|TRBV5-1
CASSRRAGGVSYNEQFF
TGCGCCAGCAGCCGCAGAGCGGGAGGTGTCTCCTACAATGAGCAGTTCTTC
>TRBJ2-5|-|TRBD1|16|TRBV11-2
CASSYPTTGGEETQYF
TGTGCCAGCAGCTATCCAACGACAGGGGGGGAGGAGACCCAGTACTTC
>TRBJ2-3|-|TRBD2|16|TRBV9
CASSVGPSGSTDTQYF
TGTGCCAGCAGCGTAGGTCCTAGCGGAAGTACAGATACGCAGTATTTT
>TRBJ2-2|-|-|18|TRBV30
CAWSVISGGSLNTGELFF
TGTGCCTGGAGTGTAATCTCGGGGGGCTCCCTGAACACCGGGGAGCTGTTTTTT
>TRBJ2-3|-|TRBD2|15|TRBV19
CASSRGTSGADTQYF
TGTGCCAGTAGTCGTGGGACTAGCGGAGCAGATACGCAGTATTTT
>TRBJ2-1|-|TRBD2|14|TRBV6-5
CASSRSTGGNEQFF
TGTGCCAGCAGCCGCAGTACGGGGGGTAATGAGCAGTTCTTC